This T cell receptor (beta chain) was sequenced in a study of CD8 T cells in Susac syndrome. FACS was used to enrich TEMRA cells, whereas the CD8+ and CD4+ T cells were obtained by negative isolation. RNA in amounts of roughly 0.5 to 1 ug was reverse transcribed with random hexamers. The TCR beta CDR3 was amplified by immunoSEQ multiplex PCR across 54 Vbeta, 13 Jbeta. TCRdb itself ran the immunoSEQ multiplex PCR reads through MiXCR, one entry per CDR3 protein. The sample lists about 130,000 distinct CDR3 sequences, 90% to 95% occurring once. This CDR3 has 15 amino acids. Germline loops: CDR1 MNHEY, CDR2 SMNVEV (reference sequence). Trimming took 8 bases from V and 1 from J, leaving 14 bases between them.

This TCR came from a human donor in good health. The rearrangement joins TRBV27 to TRBJ2-2, with a weak D call TRBD1 (6 bases). The sequenced sample was CD4+ T cells from PBMCs. As DNA, the CDR3 is TGTGCCAGCGGCACAGGGTCAGGGAACACCGGGGAGCTGTTTTTT. Encoded protein: CASGTGSGNTGELFF.